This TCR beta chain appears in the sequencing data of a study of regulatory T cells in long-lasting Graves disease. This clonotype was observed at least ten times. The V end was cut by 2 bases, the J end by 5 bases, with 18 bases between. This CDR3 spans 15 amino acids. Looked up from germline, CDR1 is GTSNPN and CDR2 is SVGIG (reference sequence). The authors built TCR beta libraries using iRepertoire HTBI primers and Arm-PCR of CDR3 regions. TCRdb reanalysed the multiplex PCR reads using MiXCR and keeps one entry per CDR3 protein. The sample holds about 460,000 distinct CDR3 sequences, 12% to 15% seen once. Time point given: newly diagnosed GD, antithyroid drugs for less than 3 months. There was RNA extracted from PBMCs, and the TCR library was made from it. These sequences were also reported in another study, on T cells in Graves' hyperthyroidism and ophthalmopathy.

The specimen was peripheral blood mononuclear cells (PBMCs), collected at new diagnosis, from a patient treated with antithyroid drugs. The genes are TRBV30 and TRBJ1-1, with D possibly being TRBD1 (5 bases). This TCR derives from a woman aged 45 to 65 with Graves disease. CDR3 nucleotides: TGTGCCTGGAGTTCAGCTGCCGGGGACGGGACTGAAGCTTTCTTT. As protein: CAWSSAAGDGTEAFF.